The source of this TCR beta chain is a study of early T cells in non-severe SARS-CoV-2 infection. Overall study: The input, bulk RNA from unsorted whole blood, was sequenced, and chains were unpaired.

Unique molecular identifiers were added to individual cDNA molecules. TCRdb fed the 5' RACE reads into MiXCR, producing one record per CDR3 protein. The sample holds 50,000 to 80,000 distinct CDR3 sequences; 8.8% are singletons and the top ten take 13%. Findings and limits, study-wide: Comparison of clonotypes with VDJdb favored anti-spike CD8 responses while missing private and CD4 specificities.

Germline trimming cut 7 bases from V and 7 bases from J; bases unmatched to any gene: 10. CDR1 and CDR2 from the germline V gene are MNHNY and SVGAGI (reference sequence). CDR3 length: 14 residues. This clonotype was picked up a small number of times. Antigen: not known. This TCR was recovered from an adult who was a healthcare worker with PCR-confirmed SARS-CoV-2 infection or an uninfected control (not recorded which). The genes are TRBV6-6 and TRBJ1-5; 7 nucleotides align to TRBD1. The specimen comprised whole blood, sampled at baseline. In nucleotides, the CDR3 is TGTGCCAGCATTGGACAGGCGGTGGGACAGCCCCAGCATTTT. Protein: CASIGQAVGQPQHF.